This entry is about one T cell receptor beta chain. This record belongs to a study of blood T cell repertoires in COVID-19. Per germline, CDR1 KGHDR and CDR2 SFDVKD. The CDR3 length is 14 residues. The germline V and J ends were trimmed by 6 bases and 6 bases, with 15 bases remaining between them. Under the authors' procedure: Estimates of nucleated cell counts were drawn from the amplification of reference gene primers. Using immunoSEQ multiplex PCR, the repertoire was profiled, and TCRdb retains in-frame clones only, with some absent. Clonal size and the V and J genes are those of that table, whereas D and trimming came from the DNA. The sample yields a few hundred thousand clones, about 81% seen once. Participants were aged about 18 to 89 years from 24 US areas. In assigning cohorts, the study relied on participant-reported clinical history.

The receptor's source is a man aged 40-49 years who had recovered from COVID-19. This rearrangement joins TRBV24-1 to TRBJ2-3; D possibly corresponds to TRBD2 (6 bases). The sequenced sample was PBMCs or T cells enriched from blood (not recorded which). The chain's CDR3 is CATSSRRESDTQYF. CDR3 DNA: TGTGCCACCAGTTCGAGGAGGGAATCGGATACGCAGTATTTT.